The sequence of this T cell receptor (beta chain) was determined in a study of regulatory T cells in long-lasting Graves disease. Broader study findings: Whereas 1,000 or so public clonotypes were shared by new patients, persistent patients shared more, at approximately 2,700.

The germline V gene has CDR1 SGHDN and CDR2 FVKESK. CDR3 length equals 14 residues. V lost 7 bases and J lost 7; bases outside the gene matches: 12. This clonotype was picked up many times. Its antigen is not known. In building TCR beta libraries, iRepertoire HTBI primers were used together with Arm-PCR of CDR3 regions. TCRdb itself ran the multiplex PCR reads through MiXCR, one entry per CDR3 protein. In the table there are about half a million distinct CDR3 sequences, 12% of which are singletons. Sample time point: newly diagnosed GD, antithyroid drugs for less than 3 months. The TCR library was prepared using RNA isolated from PBMCs. The data also belong to a second study, concerning T cells in Graves' hyperthyroidism and ophthalmopathy. That report notes: Exclusions: uncontrolled infection, other autoimmune disease, pregnancy, lactation. Diagnostic assessment was based on clinical symptoms, serum thyroxine and TRAb, thyroid ultrasound and orbital computed tomography.

This chain joins TRBV14 and TRBJ2-7; 8 positions agree with TRBD1. This specimen was peripheral blood mononuclear cells (PBMCs), taken at new diagnosis, from a patient treated with antithyroid drugs. This TCR was recovered from a woman aged 30 to 39 with Graves disease. The CDR3 coding sequence is TGTGCCAGCAACCTTCAGGGGGCCCGGGGGGAGCAGTACTTC. Its protein is CASNLQGARGEQYF. The full variable domain, in which reference TRBV14 and TRBJ2-7 provide the parts outside the CDR3, is EAGVTQFPSHSVIEKGQTVTLRCDPISGHDNLYWYRRVMGKEIKFLLHFVKESKQDESGMPNNRFLAERTGGTYSTLKVQPAELEDSGVYFCASNLQGARGEQYFGPGTRLTVT.